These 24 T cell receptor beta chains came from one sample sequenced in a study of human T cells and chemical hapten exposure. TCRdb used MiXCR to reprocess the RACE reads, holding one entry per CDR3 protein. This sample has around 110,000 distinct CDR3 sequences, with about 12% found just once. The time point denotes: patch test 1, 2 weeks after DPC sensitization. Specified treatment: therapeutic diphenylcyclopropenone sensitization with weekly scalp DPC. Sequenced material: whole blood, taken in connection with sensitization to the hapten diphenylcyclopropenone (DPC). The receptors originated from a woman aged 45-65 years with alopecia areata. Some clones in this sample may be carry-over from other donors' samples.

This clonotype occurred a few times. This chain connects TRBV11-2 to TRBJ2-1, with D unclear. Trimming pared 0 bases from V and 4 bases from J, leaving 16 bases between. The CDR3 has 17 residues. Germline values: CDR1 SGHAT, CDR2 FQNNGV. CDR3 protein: CASSLDRMRTLYNEQFF. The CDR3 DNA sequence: TGTGCCAGCAGCTTAGATCGTATGAGGACCCTATACAATGAGCAGTTCTTC.

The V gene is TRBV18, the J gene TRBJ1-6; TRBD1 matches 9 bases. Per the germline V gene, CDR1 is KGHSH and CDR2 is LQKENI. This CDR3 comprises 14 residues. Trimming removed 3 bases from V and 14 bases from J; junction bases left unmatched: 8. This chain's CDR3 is CASSPDRGVETLHF. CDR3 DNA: TGTGCCAGCTCACCGGACAGGGGAGTTGAGACCCTCCACTTT.

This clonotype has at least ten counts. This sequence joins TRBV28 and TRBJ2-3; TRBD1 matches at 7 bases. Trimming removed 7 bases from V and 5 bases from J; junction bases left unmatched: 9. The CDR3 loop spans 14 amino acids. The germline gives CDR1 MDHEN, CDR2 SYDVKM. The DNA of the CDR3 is TGTGCCAGCACCACGAGAGGGGGCAGAGATACGCAGTATTTT. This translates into CASTTRGGRDTQYF.

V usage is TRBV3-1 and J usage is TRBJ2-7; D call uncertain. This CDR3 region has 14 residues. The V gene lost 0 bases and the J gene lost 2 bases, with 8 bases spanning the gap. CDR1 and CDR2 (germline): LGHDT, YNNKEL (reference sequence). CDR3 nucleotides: TGTGCCAGCAGCCAAGAACATAGAGCCTACGAGCAGTACTTC. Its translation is CASSQEHRAYEQYF.

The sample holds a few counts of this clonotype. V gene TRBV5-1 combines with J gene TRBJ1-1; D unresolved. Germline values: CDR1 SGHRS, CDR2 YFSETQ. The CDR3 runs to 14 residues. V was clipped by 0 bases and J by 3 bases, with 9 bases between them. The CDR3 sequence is CASSLAQADTEAFF. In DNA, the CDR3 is TGCGCCAGCAGCTTGGCCCAGGCAGACACTGAAGCTTTCTTT.

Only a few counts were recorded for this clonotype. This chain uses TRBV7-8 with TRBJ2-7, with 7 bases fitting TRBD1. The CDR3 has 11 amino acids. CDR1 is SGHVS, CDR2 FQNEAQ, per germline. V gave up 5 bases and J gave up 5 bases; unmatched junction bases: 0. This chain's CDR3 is CASSTGDEQYF. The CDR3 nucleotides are TGTGCCAGCAGCACAGGGGACGAGCAGTACTTC.

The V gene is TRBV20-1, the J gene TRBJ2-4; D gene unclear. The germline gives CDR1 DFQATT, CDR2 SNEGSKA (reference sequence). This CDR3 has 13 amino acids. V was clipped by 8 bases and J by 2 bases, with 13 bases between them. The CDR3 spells CSSLSLTKNIQYF. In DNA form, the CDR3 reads TGCAGTTCTTTAAGCCTGACCAAAAACATTCAGTACTTC.

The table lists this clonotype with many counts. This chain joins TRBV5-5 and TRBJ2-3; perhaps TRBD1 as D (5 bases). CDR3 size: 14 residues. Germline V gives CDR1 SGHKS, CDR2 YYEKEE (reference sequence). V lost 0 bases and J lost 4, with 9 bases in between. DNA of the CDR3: TGTGCCAGCAGCTTGGGTAGGGGTCCAGATACGCAGTATTTT. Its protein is CASSLGRGPDTQYF.

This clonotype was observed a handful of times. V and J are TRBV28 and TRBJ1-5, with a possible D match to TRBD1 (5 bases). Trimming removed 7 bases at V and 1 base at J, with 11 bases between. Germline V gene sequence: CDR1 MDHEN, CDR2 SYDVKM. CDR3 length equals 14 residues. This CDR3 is CASKGVRSNQPQHF. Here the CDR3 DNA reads TGTGCCAGCAAAGGGGTGCGGAGCAATCAGCCCCAGCATTTT.

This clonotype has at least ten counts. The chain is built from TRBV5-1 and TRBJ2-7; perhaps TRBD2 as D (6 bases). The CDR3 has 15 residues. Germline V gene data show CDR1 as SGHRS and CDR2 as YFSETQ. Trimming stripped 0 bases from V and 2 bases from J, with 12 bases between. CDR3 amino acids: CASSLVIAGPYEQYF. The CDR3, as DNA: TGCGCCAGCAGCTTGGTGATTGCGGGGCCCTACGAGCAGTACTTC.

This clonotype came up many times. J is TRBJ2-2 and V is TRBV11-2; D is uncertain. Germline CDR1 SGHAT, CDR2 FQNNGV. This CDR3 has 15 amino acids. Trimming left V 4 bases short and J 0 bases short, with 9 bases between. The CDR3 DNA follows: TGTGCCAGCAGCTACAGCTATTCGAACACCGGGGAGCTGTTTTTT. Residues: CASSYSYSNTGELFF.

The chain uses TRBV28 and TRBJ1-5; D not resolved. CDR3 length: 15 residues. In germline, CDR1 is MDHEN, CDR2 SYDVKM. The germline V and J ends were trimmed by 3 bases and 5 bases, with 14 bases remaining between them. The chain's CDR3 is CASSFGDKQYQPQHF. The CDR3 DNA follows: TGTGCCAGCAGTTTCGGAGACAAGCAGTATCAGCCCCAGCATTTT. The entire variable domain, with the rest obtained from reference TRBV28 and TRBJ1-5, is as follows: DVKVTQSSRYLVKRTGEKVFLECVQDMDHENMFWYRQDPGLGLRLIYFSYDVKMKEKGDIPEGYSVSREKKERFSLILESASTNQTSMYLCASSFGDKQYQPQHFGDGTRLSIL.

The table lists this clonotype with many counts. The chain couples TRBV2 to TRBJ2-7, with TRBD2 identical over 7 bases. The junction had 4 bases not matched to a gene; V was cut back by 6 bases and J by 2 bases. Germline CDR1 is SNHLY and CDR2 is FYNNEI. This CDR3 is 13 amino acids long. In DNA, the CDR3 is TGTGCCAGCAGGACTAGCAGCACCTACGAGCAGTACTTC. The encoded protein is CASRTSSTYEQYF.

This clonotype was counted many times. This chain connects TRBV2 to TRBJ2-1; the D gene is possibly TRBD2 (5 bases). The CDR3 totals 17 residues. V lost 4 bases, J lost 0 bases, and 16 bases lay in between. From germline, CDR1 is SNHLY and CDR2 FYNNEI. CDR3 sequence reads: CASSGGSRRVSYNEQFF. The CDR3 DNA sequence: TGTGCCAGCAGTGGCGGGTCTAGGCGGGTCTCCTACAATGAGCAGTTCTTC.

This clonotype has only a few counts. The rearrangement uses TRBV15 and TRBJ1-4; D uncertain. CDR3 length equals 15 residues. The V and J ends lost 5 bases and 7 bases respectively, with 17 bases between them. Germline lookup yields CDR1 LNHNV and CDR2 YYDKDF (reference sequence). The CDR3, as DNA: TGTGCCACCAGCCCCCGGCCTGGCGAAGGTGAAAAACTGTTTTTT. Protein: CATSPRPGEGEKLFF.

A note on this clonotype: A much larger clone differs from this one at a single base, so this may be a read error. The CDR3 loop is CASSVLAEPNTDTQYF. The CDR3 DNA is TGCGCCAGCAGCGTGCTAGCGGAGCCTAACACAGATACGCAGTATTTT. This rearrangement joins TRBV4-1 to TRBJ2-3, with TRBD2 matching over 7 bases. Looked up from germline, CDR1 is MGHRA and CDR2 is YSYEKL. CDR3 length: 16 amino acids. V was clipped by 5 bases and J by 2 bases; unmatched bases: 10.

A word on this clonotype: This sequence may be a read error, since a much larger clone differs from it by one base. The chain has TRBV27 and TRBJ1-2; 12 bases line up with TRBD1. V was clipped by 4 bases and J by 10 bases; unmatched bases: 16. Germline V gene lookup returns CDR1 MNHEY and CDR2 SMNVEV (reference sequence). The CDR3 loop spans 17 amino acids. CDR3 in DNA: TGTGCCAGCAGTTCTTTTGGGACAGGGGGCACCGGTAGGGACTACACCTTC. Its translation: CASSSFGTGGTGRDYTF.

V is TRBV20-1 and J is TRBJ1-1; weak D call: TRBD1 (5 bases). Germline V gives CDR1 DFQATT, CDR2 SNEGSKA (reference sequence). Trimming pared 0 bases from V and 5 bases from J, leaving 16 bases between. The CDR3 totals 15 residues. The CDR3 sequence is CSARDQGFVGTEAFF. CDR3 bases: TGCAGTGCTAGAGACCAGGGATTTGTAGGAACTGAAGCTTTCTTT.

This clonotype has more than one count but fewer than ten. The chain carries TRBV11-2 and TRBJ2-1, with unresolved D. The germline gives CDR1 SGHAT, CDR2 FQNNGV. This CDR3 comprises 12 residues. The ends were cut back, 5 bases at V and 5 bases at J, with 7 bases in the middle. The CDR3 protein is CASSRLDNEQFF. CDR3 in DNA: TGTGCCAGCAGCAGACTTGACAATGAGCAGTTCTTC.

CDR3 in DNA: TGTGCCAGCAGGGGACAGGGGGCCCTAAGCTCTGGGGCCAACGTCCTGACTTTC. This sequence encodes CASRGQGALSSGANVLTF. J is TRBJ2-6 and V is TRBV6-5; 12 nucleotides line up with TRBD1. V shed 6 bases and J 0 bases; nucleotides not matched to a gene: 6. There are 18 residues in the CDR3. Germline V gene sequence: CDR1 MNHEY, CDR2 SVGAGI.

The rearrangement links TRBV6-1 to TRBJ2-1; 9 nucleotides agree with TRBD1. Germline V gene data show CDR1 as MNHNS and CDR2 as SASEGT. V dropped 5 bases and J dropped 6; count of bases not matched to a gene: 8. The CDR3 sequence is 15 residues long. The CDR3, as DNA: TGTGCCAGCAGTTCTGGGGACAGGGTCGGCAATGAGCAGTTCTTC. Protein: CASSSGDRVGNEQFF.

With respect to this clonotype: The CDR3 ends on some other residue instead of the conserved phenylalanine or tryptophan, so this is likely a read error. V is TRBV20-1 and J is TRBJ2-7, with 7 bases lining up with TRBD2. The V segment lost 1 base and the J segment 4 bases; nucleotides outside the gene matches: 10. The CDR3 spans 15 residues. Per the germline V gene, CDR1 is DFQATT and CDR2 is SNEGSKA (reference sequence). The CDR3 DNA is TGCAGTGCTAGAGGTCACCGGGACTACACGTACGAGCAGTACTTA. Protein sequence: CSARGHRDYTYEQYL.

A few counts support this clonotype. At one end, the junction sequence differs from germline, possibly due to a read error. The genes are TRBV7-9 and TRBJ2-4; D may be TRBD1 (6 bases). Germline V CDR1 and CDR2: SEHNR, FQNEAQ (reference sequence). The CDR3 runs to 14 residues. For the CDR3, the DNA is TGTTCCAGCACCCTAATGGACAGCCTAAACATTCAGTACTTC. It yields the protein CSSTLMDSLNIQYF.

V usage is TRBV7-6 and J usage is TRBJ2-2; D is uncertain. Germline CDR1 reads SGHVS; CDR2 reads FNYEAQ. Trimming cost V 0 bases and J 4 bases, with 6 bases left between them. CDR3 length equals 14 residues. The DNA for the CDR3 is TGTGCCAGCAGCTTAGCGGAGTTCACCGGGGAGCTGTTTTTT. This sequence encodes CASSLAEFTGELFF.